The source of this T cell receptor (beta chain) is a study of cytomegalovirus exposure and HLA in healthy donors. Primers for the PCR totalled 60 Vbeta and 13 Jbeta. Some clones are missing from TCRdb's copy, which holds only in-frame ones; the method was immunoSEQ multiplex PCR. Of 100,000 or so clones in the sample, roughly 85% were seen once. Looked up from germline, CDR1 is SGHRS and CDR2 is YFSETQ. Losses at the gene ends were 1 base for V and 5 bases for J; bases not matched to a gene: 10. The CDR3 loop spans 18 amino acids. The TCR originated in a woman between 40 and 50 years old in good health and CMV-seronegative. Sequenced input: PBMCs. This chain links TRBV5-1 with TRBJ2-1; 12 bases align to TRBD2. DNA for the CDR3: TGCGCCAGCAGCTTGTCACGACTAGCGGGAGCTAAGGACAATGAGCAGTTCTTC. As protein: CASSLSRLAGAKDNEQFF.